The clone carrying this TCR beta chain was picked up a small number of times. Its antigen is undetermined. TCRdb re-analysed the RT-PCR reads in MiXCR, keeping a single row per CDR3 protein. The sample includes about 480,000 distinct CDR3 sequences, approximately 12% of them seen just once. Trimming removed 4 bases at V and 1 base at J, with 9 bases between. CDR3 length: 14 residues. This record comes from a study of response to subunit inactivated influenza vaccine. Whole-study results and caveats: Authors suggested seasonal influenza vaccinations each recruit few new T cells.

The chain employs TRBV12-3 or TRBV12-4 and TRBJ2-3, with D hard to call. The TCR originated in a man aged 45-65 years who received an inactivated influenza vaccine. Sequencing used PBMCs from blood, obtained 40 to 50 days after vaccination. The CDR3 bases are TGTGCCAGCAGTTCTGCGCCAGGCACAGATACGCAGTATTTT. Translated: CASSSAPGTDTQYF.